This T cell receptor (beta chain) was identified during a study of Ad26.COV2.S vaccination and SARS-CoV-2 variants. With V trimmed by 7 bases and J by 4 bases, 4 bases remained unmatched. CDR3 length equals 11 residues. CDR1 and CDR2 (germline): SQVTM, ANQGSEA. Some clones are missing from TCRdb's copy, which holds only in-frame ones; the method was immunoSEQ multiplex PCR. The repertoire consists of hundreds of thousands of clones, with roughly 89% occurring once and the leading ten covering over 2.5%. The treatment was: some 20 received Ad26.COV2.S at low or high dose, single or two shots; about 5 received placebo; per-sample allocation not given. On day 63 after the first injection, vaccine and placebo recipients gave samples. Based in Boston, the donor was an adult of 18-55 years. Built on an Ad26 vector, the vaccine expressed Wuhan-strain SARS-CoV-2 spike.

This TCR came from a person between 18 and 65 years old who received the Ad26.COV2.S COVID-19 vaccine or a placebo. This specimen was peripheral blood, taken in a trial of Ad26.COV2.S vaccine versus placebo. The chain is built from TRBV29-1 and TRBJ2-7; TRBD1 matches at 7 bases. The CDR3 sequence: CSGTRGYEQYF. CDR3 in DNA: TGCAGCGGGACCAGGGGGTACGAGCAGTACTTC.